The present TCR beta chain was sequenced within a study of cytomegalovirus exposure and HLA in healthy donors. Study conclusions and caveats: Sequencing likely caused a cluster of highly shared sequence variants.

This PCR relied on a set of 60 Vbeta primers and 13 Jbeta primers. Clones were read by immunoSEQ multiplex PCR, and TCRdb kept only the in-frame ones, dropping some. The sample shows approximately 220,000 clones, more than 65% of them seen only once. As to this clone: Its antigen remains unknown.

The clonotype originates from a woman aged 25 to 39 in good health and CMV-seronegative. The sequencing sample was made of PBMCs.

The CDR3: CASSQLPGLAIANTGELFF. CDR3 in DNA: TGCGCCAGCAGCCAATTACCGGGACTGGCGATCGCGAACACCGGGGAGCTGTTTTTT. V gene TRBV4-1 combines with J gene TRBJ2-2, with a weak D call TRBD2 (6 bases). Germline V gene sequence: CDR1 MGHRA, CDR2 YSYEKL. CDR3 length: 19 residues. Trimming cost V 2 bases and J 0 bases, with 19 bases left between them.